These 30 T cell receptor beta chains came from one sample sequenced in a study of OX40 agonist ivuxolimab in advanced cancers. TCRdb's table, derived via immunoSEQ multiplex PCR, lists solely in-frame clones and lacks some. This sample has 91,000 or so clones; about nine tenths occur once, and the top ten carry approximately 2%. Sequencing used CD4+ or CD8+ T cells sorted from blood, obtained in a trial of the OX40 agonist ivuxolimab. The origin of the receptors is an adult with an advanced solid tumor such as melanoma, head and neck, liver or kidney cancer.

This CDR3 reads CASSYGLAVMMDTQYF. The CDR3 bases are TGTGCCAGCAGCTACGGACTAGCGGTAATGATGGATACGCAGTATTTT. The chain joins TRBV7-2 to TRBJ2-3, with 10 bases that match TRBD2. J was trimmed by 6 bases and V by 4 bases; bases with no gene match: 10. The CDR3 sequence is 16 residues long. The germline gives CDR1 SGHTA, CDR2 FQGNSA.

In this sample, this clone turned up a few times. The V gene is TRBV6-4, the J gene TRBJ2-1; D is undetermined. The V gene lost 5 bases and the J gene lost 2 bases, with 13 bases spanning the gap. The CDR3 has 15 amino acids. In germline, CDR1 is MRHNA, CDR2 SNTAGT. CDR3 loop: CASSTDSSAYNEQFF. The CDR3 bases are TGTGCCAGCAGTACCGATAGCAGCGCCTACAATGAGCAGTTCTTC.

The table lists this clone with a count of one. This chain joins TRBV27 and TRBJ1-5, with unresolved D. The CDR3 extends over 13 amino acids. The germline CDR1 and CDR2 sequences are MNHEY and SMNVEV (reference sequence). The V end lost 5 bases, the J end lost 9 bases, and 14 bases lay between the germline ends. The CDR3 DNA reads TGTGCCAGCAGTCTTCAGACCGGTCGGCCCCAGCATTTT. It specifies CASSLQTGRPQHF.

The chain is built from TRBV23-1 and TRBJ2-1; 8 positions match TRBD2. TRBV23-1 is identified as an open reading frame with a role that is uncertain. CDR3 length: 18 amino acids. The junction had 18 bases not matched to a gene; V was cut back by 7 bases and J by 4 bases. The CDR3 reads CASTHHRGWASGYNEQFF. The CDR3 DNA sequence: TGCGCCAGCACTCACCATAGGGGGTGGGCTAGCGGGTACAATGAGCAGTTCTTC.

There are a few counts of this clone. The rearrangement links TRBV15 to TRBJ1-2; D might be TRBD1 (6 bases). This CDR3 is built from 13 residues. Trimming took off 0 bases at V and 4 bases at J, with 6 bases between the two ends. Germline loops: CDR1 LNHNV, CDR2 YYDKDF (reference sequence). In DNA form, the CDR3 reads TGTGCCACCAGCAGAGAAGGGGGCTATGGCTACACCTTC. It is translated as CATSREGGYGYTF.

With respect to this clone: One junction end does not reproduce the germline sequence, and a read error may be involved. This chain uses TRBV19 with TRBJ1-1; no definite D call. The CDR3 sequence is 13 residues long. Germline V CDR1 and CDR2: LNHDA, SQIVND (reference sequence). As DNA, the CDR3 is TGTGCTAGTACAAACGAAATTTACACTGAAGCTTTCTTT. Translating it yields CASTNEIYTEAFF.

V and J are TRBV19 and TRBJ2-3; 13 bases align to TRBD2. The CDR3 length is 15 residues. Trimming cost V 6 bases and J 1 base; bases outside gene matches: 1. Germline lookup yields CDR1 LNHDA and CDR2 SQIVND (reference sequence). CDR3 DNA sequence: TGTGCCAGTAGACTAGCGGGAGGGGGCACAGATACGCAGTATTTT. This encodes CASRLAGGGTDTQYF.

The genes are TRBV7-9 and TRBJ2-2; no definite D call. V gave up 5 bases and J gave up 2 bases, with 9 bases separating them. The germline V gene has CDR1 SEHNR and CDR2 FQNEAQ (reference sequence). There are 14 residues in the CDR3. CDR3 sequence: CASSPKGNTGELFF. As DNA, the CDR3 is TGTGCCAGCAGCCCAAAGGGCAACACCGGGGAGCTGTTTTTT.

V is TRBV9 and J is TRBJ1-1; D is possibly TRBD1 (5 bases). Trimming took 4 bases from V and 0 from J, leaving 13 bases between them. Germline CDR1 SGDLS, CDR2 YYNGEE. This CDR3 comprises 15 residues. The CDR3 sequence: CASSLTGTVNTEAFF. The CDR3 DNA sequence: TGTGCCAGCAGCTTAACCGGGACGGTGAACACTGAAGCTTTCTTT.

This clone was picked up a small number of times. This chain uses TRBV19 with TRBJ1-2; maybe TRBD1 (6 bases). Trimming removed 5 bases at V and 5 bases at J, with 12 bases between. Germline V lookup: CDR1 LNHDA, CDR2 SQIVND (reference sequence). The CDR3 length is 13 residues. This CDR3 reads CASSDRDTYGYTF. The DNA of the CDR3 is TGTGCCAGTAGTGACCGGGACACGTATGGCTACACCTTC.

The table lists this clone with a few counts. This sample also contains other DNA sequences that code for the same CDR3. The chain links TRBV18 to TRBJ2-5; 7 bases are a match to TRBD1. V shed 1 base and J 1 base; nucleotides not matched to a gene: 3. Germline CDR1 reads KGHSH; CDR2 reads LQKENI. The CDR3 covers 15 residues. The CDR3: CASSPRAGGQETQYF. The CDR3 nucleotides are TGTGCCAGCTCACCACGGGCAGGGGGCCAAGAGACCCAGTACTTC.

This clone appeared once. The gene calls are TRBV6-5 and TRBJ1-1; no clear D gene. The germline V gene has CDR1 MNHEY and CDR2 SVGAGI. V was clipped by 5 bases and J by 1 base, with 5 bases between them. CDR3 length: 12 residues. The chain's CDR3 is CASSQRNTEAFF. The CDR3 nucleotides read TGTGCCAGCAGTCAAAGGAACACTGAAGCTTTCTTT.

The chain links TRBV29-1 to TRBJ1-5; D possibly corresponds to TRBD1 (5 bases). V was clipped by 6 bases and J by 7 bases, with 16 bases between them. This CDR3 region has 13 residues. Per germline, CDR1 SQVTM and CDR2 ANQGSEA. The chain's CDR3 is CSVAGTQSQPQHF. In DNA form, the CDR3 reads TGCAGCGTGGCCGGGACCCAGAGCCAGCCCCAGCATTTT.

The V call is TRBV7-2, the J call TRBJ2-7; no clear D. The V end lost 5 bases, the J end lost 4 bases, and 9 bases lay between the germline ends. CDR3 length equals 12 residues. Germline V gene lookup returns CDR1 SGHTA and CDR2 FQGNSA. Written as DNA, the CDR3 is TGTGCCAGCAGCATCGGGCTTTACGAGCAGTACTTC. This gives the protein CASSIGLYEQYF.

This clone has ten or more counts. Other DNA variants within this sample encode the same CDR3. The chain links TRBV10-2 to TRBJ2-7; D gene ambiguous. Germline CDR1 reads WSHSY; CDR2 reads SAAADI. Trimming left V 3 bases short and J 6 bases short, with 15 bases between. The CDR3 is 14 amino acids. CDR3 protein: CASSDSSKVREQYF. CDR3 nucleotides: TGCGCCAGCAGTGACTCCTCAAAAGTCCGCGAGCAGTACTTC.

This clone was seen a few times. The V call is TRBV6-1, the J call TRBJ2-7; 8 positions match TRBD1. The CDR3 runs 16 residues. V lost 2 bases and J lost 3; bases outside the gene matches: 9. Germline CDR1 MNHNS, CDR2 SASEGT. CDR3 DNA: TGTGCCAGCAGTGAAACCCTCGGGACAGGCCACTACGAGCAGTACTTC. Protein product: CASSETLGTGHYEQYF.

The gene calls are TRBV7-9 and TRBJ2-1; 8 bases match TRBD2. Germline trimming cut 2 bases from V and 0 bases from J; bases unmatched to any gene: 3. The CDR3 consists of 16 residues. Looked up from germline, CDR1 is SEHNR and CDR2 is FQNEAQ (reference sequence). The CDR3 bases are TGTGCCAGCAGCTTAATGAGCGGGAGCTCCTACAATGAGCAGTTCTTC. Translation gives CASSLMSGSSYNEQFF. Full variable domain (remainder filled in from reference TRBV7-9 and TRBJ2-1): DTGVSQNPRHKITKRGQNVTFRCDPISEHNRLYWYRQTLGQGPEFLTYFQNEAQLEKSRLLSDRFSAERPKGSFSTLEIQRTEQGDSAMYLCASSLMSGSSYNEQFFGPGTRLTVL.

The V gene is TRBV7-3, the J gene TRBJ2-3; TRBD1 or TRBD2 may be the D gene (5 bases each). Trimming left V 4 bases short and J 2 bases short, with 7 bases between. The CDR3 totals 13 residues. Germline V gives CDR1 SGHTA, CDR2 FQGTGA. The CDR3 spells CASSSGATDTQYF. DNA of the CDR3: TGTGCCAGCAGCTCCGGGGCCACAGATACGCAGTATTTT.

The chain carries TRBV6-5 and TRBJ1-3; D gene uncertain. Germline V gives CDR1 MNHEY, CDR2 SVGAGI. Trimming stripped 0 bases from V and 7 bases from J, with 13 bases between. This CDR3 has 15 amino acids. Written as DNA, the CDR3 is TGTGCCAGCAGTTACTCAGCAGGATATTTTAACACCATATATTTT. It translates to CASSYSAGYFNTIYF.

The rearrangement uses TRBV19 and TRBJ2-7, with TRBD2 matching over 7 bases. V trimming: 4 bases; J trimming: 3 bases; junction bases outside the gene matches: 6. The CDR3 is made up of 14 amino acids. Germline CDR1 reads LNHDA; CDR2 reads SQIVND (reference sequence). CDR3 in amino acids: CASSNPGRGYEQYF. Written as DNA, the CDR3 is TGTGCCAGTAGTAACCCAGGGAGGGGCTACGAGCAGTACTTC.

In the case of this clone: The junction departs from germline at one end; a sequencing error may be responsible. This chain links TRBV30 with TRBJ2-7, with TRBD1 as a possible D gene (6 bases). Germline V gene lookup returns CDR1 GTSNPN and CDR2 SVGIG (reference sequence). The CDR3 covers 11 residues. The CDR3 DNA follows: TGTGCCTGGAGTGTATTGGAAGGACAGAGGTTC. This codes for CAWSVLEGQRF.

This clone was seen just once. The V gene is TRBV12-2, the J gene TRBJ2-3; the table names TRBD2, a call not compared with the DNA. TRBV12-2 is tagged as a pseudogene. The CDR3 has 19 residues. The CDR3 nucleotides read TGTGCAAGTCGCTTAGGACTAGCGGGATACTTAGGCCACACAGATACGCAGTATTTT. Translation: CASRLGLAGYLGHTDTQYF.

This chain connects TRBV10-2 to TRBJ2-3; TRBD2 agrees at 10 bases. The CDR3 has 19 amino acids. CDR1 WSHSY and CDR2 SAAADI come from the germline V gene. V was pared by 3 bases and J by 4 bases, with 16 bases of the junction left unmatched. The CDR3 sequence is CASSESGRATHGPPDTQYF. Written as DNA, the CDR3 is TGCGCCAGCAGTGAAAGCGGGAGGGCCACCCACGGCCCCCCAGATACGCAGTATTTT.

The V gene is TRBV9, the J gene TRBJ2-2, with D unclear. The CDR3 sequence is 12 residues long. CDR1 and CDR2 (germline): SGDLS, YYNGEE. The V end was cut by 4 bases, the J end by 3 bases, with 4 bases between. The DNA of the CDR3 is TGTGCCAGCAGCACCTACACCGGGGAGCTGTTTTTT. This codes for CASSTYTGELFF. The entire variable domain, with the rest obtained from reference TRBV9 and TRBJ2-2, is as follows: DSGVTQTPKHLITATGQRVTLRCSPRSGDLSVYWYQQSLDQGLQFLIQYYNGEERAKGNILERFSAQQFPDLHSELNLSSLELGDSALYFCASSTYTGELFFGEGSRLTVL.

J is TRBJ1-2 and V is TRBV2; D uncertain. Trimming took 3 bases from V and 1 from J, leaving 6 bases between them. This CDR3 is 13 amino acids long. Germline V lookup: CDR1 SNHLY, CDR2 FYNNEI. The CDR3 here is CASSDFGNYGYTF. DNA for the CDR3: TGTGCCAGCAGTGATTTCGGTAACTATGGCTACACCTTC.

Only one count was recorded for this clone. CDR3 sequence reads: CASSLEENTEAFF. In nucleotides, the CDR3 is TGTGCCAGCAGCCTAGAGGAGAACACTGAAGCTTTCTTT. The V and J genes are TRBV6-4 and TRBJ1-1; D call uncertain. Germline-derived CDR1 and CDR2 are MRHNA and SNTAGT. CDR3 length: 13 amino acids. The V and J ends lost 6 bases and 1 base respectively, with 9 bases between them.

The rearrangement joins TRBV7-3 to TRBJ1-1; D perhaps matches TRBD1 (5 bases). CDR1 is SGHTA and CDR2 is FQGTGA in the germline V gene. The CDR3 extends over 17 amino acids. With 0 bases removed from V and 0 bases from J, the gap between germline ends came to 14 bases. CDR3 amino acids: CASSLTGSGTVNTEAFF. The CDR3 nucleotides read TGTGCCAGCAGCTTAACGGGGTCCGGGACGGTGAACACTGAAGCTTTCTTT.

V usage is TRBV7-6 and J usage is TRBJ2-1; TRBD2 aligns across 10 bases. The CDR3 length is 16 residues. V shed 1 base, J shed 7 bases, and the junction held 7 bases outside the gene matches. Germline CDR1 is SGHVS and CDR2 is FNYEAQ. The CDR3 sequence is CASSLVWGSGRNEQFF. For the CDR3, the DNA is TGTGCCAGCAGCTTAGTCTGGGGTAGCGGGAGGAATGAGCAGTTCTTC. Full variable domain (rest looked up from reference TRBV7-6 and TRBJ2-1): GAGVSQSPRYKVTKRGQDVALRCDPISGHVSLYWYRQALGQGPEFLTYFNYEAQQDKSGLPNDRFSAERPEGSISTLTIQRTEQRDSAMYRCASSLVWGSGRNEQFFGPGTRLTVL.

The V call is TRBV5-5, the J call TRBJ2-3; 12 bases fit TRBD2. Trimming took 4 bases from V and 2 from J; bases not matched to a gene: 11. The CDR3 is 18 amino acids. CDR1 and CDR2 (germline): SGHKS, YYEKEE (reference sequence). CDR3 nucleotides: TGTGCCAGCAGCAGACATAACCCTAGCGGGAGGGCCACAGATACGCAGTATTTT. Translating gives CASSRHNPSGRATDTQYF. Using reference TRBV5-5 and TRBJ2-3 for the parts outside the CDR3, the full variable domain is DAGVTQSPTHLIKTRGQQVTLRCSPISGHKSVSWYQQVLGQGPQFIFQYYEKEERGRGNFPDRFSARQFPNYSSELNVNALLLGDSALYLCASSRHNPSGRATDTQYFGPGTRLTVL.

The chain has TRBV5-6 and TRBJ1-1; 7 nucleotides line up with TRBD1. V trimming: 0 bases; J trimming: 3 bases; junction bases outside the gene matches: 5. The CDR3 covers 15 residues. Germline CDR1 SGHDT, CDR2 YYEEEE. CDR3 sequence reads: CASSLDLQGDTEAFF. CDR3 sequence (DNA): TGTGCCAGCAGCTTGGATCTCCAGGGGGACACTGAAGCTTTCTTT.